Following are 12 T cell receptor beta chains from one sample sequenced in a study of shared clonotypes between healthy human individuals. Some clones are missing from TCRdb's copy, which holds only in-frame ones; the method was immunoSEQ multiplex PCR. The profile shows 850,000 to 1,200,000 clones, around 74% of them singletons. The source material was memory CD4+ T cells sorted from blood. As for subset: CD45RA-negative fraction. The receptor source for this set is a young man in good health.

V gene TRBV10-2 combines with J gene TRBJ2-5, with no clear D. CDR1 and CDR2 from the germline V gene are WSHSY and SAAADI. CDR3 length: 13 amino acids. With 6 bases removed from V and 5 bases from J, the gap between germline ends came to 13 bases. CDR3 DNA sequence: TGCGCCAGCAGGGACCTTGGGGTGGAGACCCAGTACTTC. This sequence encodes CASRDLGVETQYF.

The gene calls are TRBV5-1 and TRBJ2-4, with no clear D. The CDR3 is 14 amino acids. Deletions cut 1 base from V and 6 bases from J, with 11 bases between. Germline CDR1 and CDR2: SGHRS and YFSETQ. The CDR3 DNA follows: TGCGCCAGCAGCTTGTTTCAGGACGGAAACATTCAGTACTTC. It specifies CASSLFQDGNIQYF.

This clone was observed a single time. V and J are TRBV28 and TRBJ1-2, with no clear D. There are 15 residues in the CDR3. CDR1 is MDHEN, CDR2 SYDVKM, per germline. The V and J ends lost 5 bases and 3 bases respectively, with 16 bases between them. CDR3 in amino acids: CASSPALSPYYGYTF. The CDR3 nucleotides read TGTGCCAGCAGTCCTGCCTTATCCCCCTACTATGGCTACACCTTC.

The CDR3 sequence is CASSEVAASHGNTIYF. The CDR3 DNA is TGCGCCAGCAGTGAGGTGGCAGCCTCCCATGGAAACACCATATATTTT. The chain employs TRBV10-2 and TRBJ1-3; D remains ambiguous. Germline-derived CDR1 and CDR2 are WSHSY and SAAADI. The length of the CDR3 is 16 residues. The ends were cut back, 2 bases at V and 3 bases at J, with 14 bases in the middle.

This chain joins TRBV28 and TRBJ1-6; no firm D call. V lost 3 bases and J 12 bases, leaving 12 bases between the germline ends. CDR1 and CDR2 from the germline V gene are MDHEN and SYDVKM. The CDR3 spans 13 residues. The CDR3 protein is CASSLILEGPLHF. In nucleotides, the CDR3 is TGTGCCAGCAGTTTGATCTTGGAGGGACCCCTCCACTTT.

This clone was counted a few times. V gene TRBV4-3 combines with J gene TRBJ2-2; the D is unclear. Trimming removed 3 bases at V and 2 bases at J, with 7 bases between. CDR1 and CDR2 (germline): LGHNA, YSLEER. The CDR3 length is 14 residues. The CDR3 loop is CASSHGVNTGELFF. In DNA, the CDR3 is TGCGCCAGCAGCCATGGGGTTAACACCGGGGAGCTGTTTTTT.

The chain links TRBV4-1 to TRBJ2-7, with D unclear. V was pared by 1 base and J by 3 bases, with 10 bases between. Germline CDR1 MGHRA, CDR2 YSYEKL. This CDR3 comprises 14 residues. CDR3 DNA: TGCGCCAGCAGCCAAGCTACGTATGACTACGAGCAGTACTTC. Its protein is CASSQATYDYEQYF.

The chain uses TRBV28 and TRBJ1-5; possibly TRBD1 for D (5 bases). The CDR3 has 13 amino acids. V lost 4 bases, J lost 6 bases, and 10 bases lay in between. The germline V gene encodes CDR1 MDHEN and CDR2 SYDVKM. CDR3 sequence reads: CASSSGVGQPQHF. The CDR3 DNA sequence: TGTGCCAGCAGTTCGGGGGTGGGTCAGCCCCAGCATTTT.

The chain couples TRBV5-4 to TRBJ1-4; TRBD1 agrees at 8 bases. Unmatched junction bases numbered 5, after V lost 3 bases and J lost 7 bases. Per the germline V gene, CDR1 is SGHNT and CDR2 is YYREEE (reference sequence). CDR3 length: 14 amino acids. CDR3 loop: CASSSPGTGEKLFF. CDR3 nucleotides: TGTGCCAGCAGCTCCCCTGGGACAGGTGAAAAACTGTTTTTT.

The gene calls are TRBV27 and TRBJ2-6; D gene uncertain. The CDR3 loop spans 14 amino acids. V was cut by 5 bases and J by 0 bases, with 5 bases left in between. Germline V gene data show CDR1 as MNHEY and CDR2 as SMNVEV (reference sequence). CDR3 sequence reads: CASSSDSGANVLTF. As DNA, the CDR3 is TGTGCCAGCAGTAGCGACTCTGGGGCCAACGTCCTGACTTTC.

This CDR3 is CASRGPEGKANYGYTF. The DNA for the CDR3 is TGCGCCAGCAGGGGTCCCGAAGGGAAGGCTAACTATGGCTACACCTTC. This chain joins TRBV10-1 and TRBJ1-2; D unresolved. This CDR3 region has 16 residues. The germline gives CDR1 WNHNN, CDR2 SYGVQD (reference sequence). The V end lost 6 bases, the J end lost 0 bases, and 17 bases lay between the germline ends.

V usage is TRBV7-9 and J usage is TRBJ2-2, with a weak D call TRBD1 (5 bases). The length of the CDR3 is 14 residues. Germline V gives CDR1 SEHNR, CDR2 FQNEAQ (reference sequence). The ends were cut back, 3 bases at V and 8 bases at J, with 13 bases in the middle. The CDR3 sequence: CASSFGQVAGELFF. CDR3 DNA: TGTGCCAGCAGCTTCGGACAAGTTGCTGGGGAGCTGTTTTTT.